The 21 T cell receptor beta chains presented below share a single source sample, sequenced in a study of cytomegalovirus exposure and HLA in healthy donors. A multiplex PCR was run with 60 Vbeta primers and 13 Jbeta primers. Some clones are missing from TCRdb's copy, which holds only in-frame ones; the method was immunoSEQ multiplex PCR. The data contain about 190,000 clones, roughly 81% of them seen just once; the ten biggest clones take up 2.5% to 3.5%. The material sequenced was PBMCs. All receptors come from a woman younger than 45 in good health and CMV-seropositive.

The gene calls are TRBV4-1 and TRBJ2-1; 9 positions agree with TRBD2. CDR1 and CDR2 (germline): MGHRA, YSYEKL. V lost 1 base, J lost 7 bases, and 11 bases stayed unmatched. The CDR3 consists of 17 residues. The chain's CDR3 is CASSQVVNSGRGNEQFF. For the CDR3, the DNA is TGCGCCAGCAGCCAAGTAGTGAATAGCGGGAGAGGAAATGAGCAGTTCTTC.

V gene TRBV6-5 combines with J gene TRBJ2-7, with D possibly matching TRBD2 (8 bases). CDR3 size: 14 residues. CDR1 MNHEY and CDR2 SVGAGI come from the germline V gene. V gave up 9 bases and J gave up 4 bases, with 19 bases separating them. CDR3 sequence reads: CASTGGRGLYEQYF. CDR3 sequence (DNA): TGTGCCAGTACGGGAGGGAGGGGGCTGTACGAGCAGTACTTC.

In DNA form, the CDR3 reads TGTGCCAGCAGTGATTGGTCAGGGGCCGGCGAGCAGTACTTC. The encoded protein is CASSDWSGAGEQYF. The rearrangement links TRBV2 to TRBJ2-5; tentatively, D is TRBD1 (6 bases). The J call may be wrong; the DNA end is better matched by TRBJ2-7. CDR3 length: 14 amino acids. Germline V CDR1 and CDR2: SNHLY, FYNNEI.

This clone was detected only a few times. The chain recombines TRBV28 with TRBJ1-5, with D hard to call. The CDR3 consists of 14 residues. Looked up from germline, CDR1 is MDHEN and CDR2 is SYDVKM. V lost 7 bases to trimming and J lost 2 bases, with 12 bases between them. CDR3 DNA sequence: TGTGCCAGCAATACAGTCCGTGGCAATCAGCCCCAGCATTTT. It yields the protein CASNTVRGNQPQHF. The full variable domain, with the rest looked up from reference TRBV28 and TRBJ1-5, is DVKVTQSSRYLVKRTGEKVFLECVQDMDHENMFWYRQDPGLGLRLIYFSYDVKMKEKGDIPEGYSVSREKKERFSLILESASTNQTSMYLCASNTVRGNQPQHFGDGTRLSIL.

This rearrangement joins TRBV28 to TRBJ1-2; the D gene is possibly TRBD1 (5 bases). The CDR3 length is 13 residues. Trimming took 7 bases from V and 5 from J, leaving 14 bases between them. The germline V gene encodes CDR1 MDHEN and CDR2 SYDVKM. CDR3 protein: CASTGPARYGYTF. Here the CDR3 DNA reads TGTGCCAGCACAGGGCCGGCGCGGTATGGCTACACCTTC.

The chain joins TRBV6-4 to TRBJ2-1, with a tentative D call TRBD2 (5 bases). The CDR3 runs 14 residues. Germline V gives CDR1 MRHNA, CDR2 SNTAGT. V dropped 0 bases and J dropped 8 bases, with 11 bases sitting between them. DNA for the CDR3: TGTGCCAGCAGTGACTCGGAAGGGAGCGATGAGCAGTTCTTC. Encoded protein: CASSDSEGSDEQFF.

CDR3 sequence: CASSGWSSGNTIYF. DNA for the CDR3: TGTGCCAGCAGTGGTTGGAGCTCTGGAAACACCATATATTTT. The chain couples TRBV6-1 to TRBJ1-3; D is uncertain. This CDR3 contains 14 residues. V lost 4 bases and J 0 bases, leaving 7 bases between the germline ends. Germline V gene lookup returns CDR1 MNHNS and CDR2 SASEGT.

The chain combines TRBV4-1 with TRBJ2-1, with 14 bases fitting TRBD2. V trimming: 0 bases; J trimming: 12 bases; junction bases outside the gene matches: 4. The CDR3 extends over 15 amino acids. Germline V gives CDR1 MGHRA, CDR2 YSYEKL. The CDR3 is CASSQDWGLAGAQFF. In nucleotides, the CDR3 is TGCGCCAGCAGCCAAGATTGGGGACTAGCGGGAGCGCAGTTCTTC.

The count of this clone is one. The chain carries TRBV27 and TRBJ2-2; 7 bases agree with TRBD2. Trimming cost V 2 bases and J 0 bases; bases outside gene matches: 6. Germline V gene lookup returns CDR1 MNHEY and CDR2 SMNVEV (reference sequence). The CDR3 has 17 residues. The CDR3 sequence is CASSLPSGFANTGELFF. The DNA of the CDR3 is TGTGCCAGCAGTTTACCTAGCGGTTTCGCGAACACCGGGGAGCTGTTTTTT.

The chain uses TRBV28 and TRBJ2-7; 7 positions match TRBD1. The CDR3 totals 14 residues. In germline, CDR1 is MDHEN, CDR2 SYDVKM. After removal of 4 bases from V and 2 bases from J, the junction contained 5 bases not matched to a gene. Here the CDR3 reads CASSSTGPPYEQYF. CDR3 DNA: TGTGCCAGCAGTTCGACAGGGCCCCCCTACGAGCAGTACTTC.

The V and J genes are TRBV28 and TRBJ2-7; tentative D call: TRBD2 (6 bases). V lost 5 bases, J lost 0 bases, and 20 bases lay in between. CDR3 length: 17 residues. Germline loops: CDR1 MDHEN, CDR2 SYDVKM. The DNA of the CDR3 is TGTGCCAGCAGTGCTCGGGAGACACCGGATAGCTCCTACGAGCAGTACTTC. Translated: CASSARETPDSSYEQYF.

The table lists this clone with a few counts. The V and J genes are TRBV4-2 and TRBJ2-1; 10 nucleotides agree with TRBD2. The V and J ends lost 0 bases and 7 bases, in that order; junction bases with no gene match: 3. The CDR3 spans 15 residues. The germline CDR1 and CDR2 sequences are LGHNA and YNFKEQ. CDR3 amino acids: CASSQDPAGGNEQFF. The CDR3 DNA is TGTGCCAGCAGCCAAGATCCAGCGGGAGGGAATGAGCAGTTCTTC.

This CDR3 is CASRGQNTEAFF. CDR3 coding DNA: TGTGCCAGCAGGGGACAGAACACTGAAGCTTTCTTT. V usage is TRBV6-1 and J usage is TRBJ1-1; the D gene is possibly TRBD1 (6 bases). Per the germline V gene, CDR1 is MNHNS and CDR2 is SASEGT. Deletions cut 6 bases from V and 1 base from J, with 6 bases between. This CDR3 is built from 12 residues.

This clone was observed once. The rearrangement joins TRBV18 to TRBJ2-3, with TRBD1 matching 7 bases. Germline V gene data show CDR1 as KGHSH and CDR2 as LQKENI. The junction had 16 bases not matched to a gene; V was cut back by 6 bases and J by 4 bases. There are 17 residues in the CDR3. In DNA, the CDR3 is TGTGCCAGCTCCTCTAATCCGACAGGGTCCGCGGCAGATACGCAGTATTTT. Its protein product is CASSSNPTGSAADTQYF.

The V and J genes are TRBV7-9 and TRBJ2-7; possible D gene TRBD2, 7 bases. The CDR3 covers 15 residues. The ends were cut back, 4 bases at V and 7 bases at J, with 20 bases in the middle. CDR1 and CDR2 from the germline V gene are SEHNR and FQNEAQ (reference sequence). The CDR3 DNA follows: TGTGCCAGCAGCTGGGGGGAAGGGGGGCGGGGGGAGCAGTACTTC. Amino acids: CASSWGEGGRGEQYF.

The rearrangement links TRBV6-1 to TRBJ2-5; D is possibly TRBD2 (6 bases). The J call may be wrong; the DNA end is better matched by TRBJ2-7. CDR1 and CDR2 (germline): MNHNS, SASEGT. The CDR3 length is 13 residues. The DNA for the CDR3 is TGTGCCAGCAGTGTTTCAGGGAGGTACGAGCAGTACTTC. This sequence encodes CASSVSGRYEQYF.

The chain combines TRBV6-1 with TRBJ1-2; unclear D gene. There are 14 residues in the CDR3. The germline V gene has CDR1 MNHNS and CDR2 SASEGT. Trimming took off 6 bases at V and 3 bases at J, with 14 bases between the two ends. The DNA of the CDR3 is TGTGCCAGCAGAGACTGGTTGGCAGACTATGGCTACACCTTC. The encoded protein is CASRDWLADYGYTF.

The chain is built from TRBV28 and TRBJ2-1, with TRBD2 matching over 10 bases. The CDR3 runs 15 residues. With V trimmed by 3 bases and J by 7 bases, 6 bases remained unmatched. Looked up from germline, CDR1 is MDHEN and CDR2 is SYDVKM. The CDR3 bases are TGTGCCAGCAGTTTTGAGCGGGAGGGGGGTAATGAGCAGTTCTTC. It translates to CASSFEREGGNEQFF.

The CDR3 reads CASSSGGQGPEAFF. CDR3 DNA sequence: TGTGCCAGCAGTTCCGGAGGACAGGGGCCTGAAGCTTTCTTT. The genes are TRBV28 and TRBJ1-1, with 9 bases that match TRBD1. J was trimmed by 6 bases and V by 4 bases; bases with no gene match: 6. The CDR3 consists of 14 residues. CDR1 MDHEN and CDR2 SYDVKM come from the germline V gene.

The genes are TRBV6-5 and TRBJ2-1; unclear D gene. The CDR3 runs 11 residues. Germline CDR1 and CDR2: MNHEY and SVGAGI. The V end lost 6 bases, the J end lost 5 bases, and 5 bases lay between the germline ends. The CDR3 bases are TGTGCCAGCAGCACGGACAATGAGCAGTTCTTC. Translated, it gives CASSTDNEQFF.

This clone has just a few counts. This chain links TRBV10-3 with TRBJ2-1; 7 bases are a match to TRBD2. CDR3 size: 14 residues. Germline V CDR1 and CDR2: ENHRY, SYGVKD. Unmatched junction bases numbered 13, after V lost 7 bases and J lost 10 bases. DNA of the CDR3: TGTGCCATCATAAGGGAGGCGGGAGTAGGGGAGCAGTTCTTC. Protein sequence: CAIIREAGVGEQFF.